These T cell receptor beta chains were read from a single sample in a study of T cell repertoires in cytomegalovirus infection. These TCRs are of unknown antigen specificity. TCRdb itself ran the reads through MiXCR, one entry per CDR3 protein. The sample lists about 280,000 distinct CDR3 sequences; less than 25% were seen once. The material was cultured PBMCs, obtained from culture after CMV antigen stimulation. These receptors came from a human donor in good health (CMV status not recorded). Some clones in this sample may be carry-over from other donors' samples. Each CDR3 is given with its conserved first and last residue. A D gene is named only where the DNA matches it firmly. Size is omitted from some rows. Given values are once, few, many or a class for expanded clones.

size: few; J: TRBJ2-1; V: TRBV9; D: TRBD2; DNA: TGTGCCAGCAGCTATTTCCGGTCGTGGCTAGCGGGAACCCCCTACAATGAGCAGTTCTTC; CDR3: CASSYFRSWLAGTPYNEQFF
size: few; J: TRBJ2-5; V: TRBV24-1; D: .; DNA: TGTGCCACCAGTGCTCGTGGAGAGACCCAGTACTTC; CDR3: CATSARGETQYF
size: .; J: TRBJ2-6; V: TRBV19; D: .; DNA: TGTGCCAGTAGTATTAGCTCTGGGGCCAACGTCCTGACTTTC; CDR3: CASSISSGANVLTF
size: few; J: TRBJ2-3; V: TRBV7-3; D: .; DNA: TGTGCCAGCAGCTTTAGCATTTTCACAGATACGCAGTATTTT; CDR3: CASSFSIFTDTQYF
size: many; J: TRBJ2-5; V: TRBV7-2; D: .; DNA: TGTGCCAGCAGTAGGGACCCAACGACGGGCGAGACCCAGTACTTC; CDR3: CASSRDPTTGETQYF
size: few; J: TRBJ1-4; V: TRBV10-3; D: TRBD1; DNA: TGTGCCATCAGCGGACAGGTAGAAAATGAAAAACTGTTTTTT; CDR3: CAISGQVENEKLFF
size: few; J: TRBJ2-7; V: TRBV6-6; D: .; DNA: TGTGCCACCACCACCGGTGGCCAACTGGGGCAGTACTTC; CDR3: CATTTGGQLGQYF
size: .; J: TRBJ2-5; V: TRBV14; D: .; DNA: TGTGCCAGCAGCCAAGATATTGACAAACAAGAGACCCAGTACTTC; CDR3: CASSQDIDKQETQYF
size: .; J: TRBJ1-2; V: TRBV10-2; D: .; DNA: TGCGCCAGCAGTGAGTCCGGGCAGCTCTATGGCTACACCTTC; CDR3: CASSESGQLYGYTF
size: few; J: TRBJ2-1; V: TRBV5-5; D: TRBD2; DNA: TGTGCCAGCAGCTTGGACCCTAGCGGGAGGGTCTATGAGCAGTTCTTC; CDR3: CASSLDPSGRVYEQFF
size: .; J: TRBJ2-1; V: TRBV12-3/TRBV12-4; D: TRBD2; DNA: TGTGCCAGCAGAAAGCTAGCGGGAGGAGGGAATGAGCAGTTCTTC; CDR3: CASRKLAGGGNEQFF
size: few; J: TRBJ1-1; V: TRBV27; D: TRBD1; DNA: TGTGCCAGCAGACCCCAGAGGACAGGAAACACTGAAGCTTTCTTT; CDR3: CASRPQRTGNTEAFF
size: .; J: TRBJ2-2; V: TRBV4-3; D: .; DNA: TGCGCCAGCAGCCAAGAAGTTGAGAACACCGGGGAGCTGTTTTTT; CDR3: CASSQEVENTGELFF
size: few; J: TRBJ1-2; V: TRBV12-3/TRBV12-4; D: TRBD1; DNA: TGTGCCAGCAGTTTTCAGGGGGCGGCCTATGGCTACACCTTC; CDR3: CASSFQGAAYGYTF
size: .; J: TRBJ2-5; V: TRBV15; D: TRBD1; DNA: TGTGCCACCAGCAGGACAGGGGGCGGACAAGAGACCCAGTACTTC; CDR3: CATSRTGGGQETQYF
size: .; J: TRBJ2-5; V: TRBV20-1; D: TRBD1; DNA: TGCAGTGCCAAGACAGGGGTAGGAGAGACCCAGTACTTC; CDR3: CSAKTGVGETQYF
size: .; J: TRBJ1-1; V: TRBV15; D: .; DNA: TGTGCCACCAGCAGAGTGGAGAGCACTGAAGCTTTCTTT; CDR3: CATSRVESTEAFF
size: many; J: TRBJ1-2; V: TRBV7-9; D: TRBD1; DNA: TGTGCCAGCAGCTTATCAAGGACAGGGAACTATGGCTACACCTTC; CDR3: CASSLSRTGNYGYTF
size: many; J: TRBJ1-2; V: TRBV7-2; D: .; DNA: TGTGCCAGCAGCTTAGTAGGGTCTTCGAGGGGCTACACCTTC; CDR3: CASSLVGSSRGYTF
size: many; J: TRBJ1-1; V: TRBV7-2; D: TRBD1; DNA: TGTGCCAGCAGCTTAGTGGGACAGGGGTCTGAAGCTTTCTTT; CDR3: CASSLVGQGSEAFF
size: .; J: TRBJ2-3; V: TRBV19; D: .; DNA: TGTGCCAGTAGAACACTAGGTGGGCCAGATACGCAGTATTTT; CDR3: CASRTLGGPDTQYF
size: many; J: TRBJ2-3; V: TRBV7-2; D: .; DNA: TGTGCCAGCAGCTCCGTCGGAGATACGCAGTATTTT; CDR3: CASSSVGDTQYF
size: .; J: TRBJ1-2; V: TRBV18; D: .; DNA: TGTGCCAGCTCACCACCGAAGGGGCCCTACCTAAACTATGGCTACACCTTC; CDR3: CASSPPKGPYLNYGYTF
size: .; J: TRBJ2-2; V: TRBV5-4; D: TRBD1; DNA: TGTGCCAGCAGCTCTGGTTCAGGCAGGGGGACCGGGGAGCTGTTTTTT; CDR3: CASSSGSGRGTGELFF
size: .; J: TRBJ2-3; V: TRBV2; D: TRBD2; DNA: TGTGCCAGCAGTGGGGGACTAGCCAGCACCACAGATACGCAGTATTTT; CDR3: CASSGGLASTTDTQYF
size: .; J: TRBJ2-7; V: TRBV6-2/TRBV6-3; D: .; DNA: TGTGCCAGCAGTTACTCGGCGGCAGGCTACTACGAGCAGTACTTC; CDR3: CASSYSAAGYYEQYF
size: .; J: TRBJ1-2; V: TRBV6-5; D: .; DNA: TGTGCCAGCAGTTATGTGGGGATGGGGGGCTACACCTTC; CDR3: CASSYVGMGGYTF
size: .; J: TRBJ2-1; V: TRBV10-3; D: .; DNA: TGTGCCATCAGTGGGTCGGGAAATAGTGAGCAGTTCTTC; CDR3: CAISGSGNSEQFF
size: few; J: TRBJ2-1; V: TRBV6-2/TRBV6-3; D: TRBD2; DNA: TGTGCCAGCAGTTCTTCACTGGGGACTAGCGGGAGGGATTCGGAGCAGTTCTTC; CDR3: CASSSSLGTSGRDSEQFF
size: few; J: TRBJ1-5; V: TRBV12-3/TRBV12-4; D: TRBD1; DNA: TGTGCCAGCAGTTCGGGACAGGGTGGGAGCAATCAGCCCCAGCATTTT; CDR3: CASSSGQGGSNQPQHF
size: many; J: TRBJ2-4; V: TRBV12-3/TRBV12-4; D: .; DNA: TGTGCCAGCAGTTCGGGGGAAGCCAAAAACATTCAGTACTTC; CDR3: CASSSGEAKNIQYF
size: few; J: TRBJ2-4; V: TRBV20-1; D: .; DNA: TGCAGTGCTAGAGAGCGGGGGCAAAACATTCAGTACTTC; CDR3: CSARERGQNIQYF
size: few; J: TRBJ1-1; V: TRBV10-2; D: .; DNA: TGCGCCAGCAGTGATTACAGAGACACTGAAGCTTTCTTT; CDR3: CASSDYRDTEAFF
size: many; J: TRBJ2-4; V: TRBV6-1; D: .; DNA: TGTGCCAGCAGTGCTGTTACCCTAGCCAAAAACATTCAGTACTTC; CDR3: CASSAVTLAKNIQYF
size: .; J: TRBJ1-1; V: TRBV30; D: TRBD1; DNA: TGTGCCTGGAGCCTGGACAGGGGGCTCAATGCTTTCTTT; CDR3: CAWSLDRGLNAFF
size: .; J: TRBJ2-7; V: TRBV7-4; D: TRBD2; DNA: TGTGCCAGCAGCCAAACGGCTAGCGGGACTTACGAGCAGTACTTC; CDR3: CASSQTASGTYEQYF
size: .; J: TRBJ2-1; V: TRBV4-3; D: .; DNA: TGCGCCAGCAGCCAAGAACCCCTGACTGACTACAATGAGCAGTTCTTC; CDR3: CASSQEPLTDYNEQFF
size: few; J: TRBJ1-3; V: TRBV12-5; D: TRBD1; DNA: TGTGCTAGTGGTTTGGTACGAGGACAGGGCTTAACCGGCTCTGGAAACACCATATATTTT; CDR3: CASGLVRGQGLTGSGNTIYF
size: .; J: TRBJ1-2; V: TRBV9; D: TRBD1; DNA: TGTGCCAGCACCCAGACAGGGACAGGGGGCTTTGGTGGCTACACCTTC; CDR3: CASTQTGTGGFGGYTF
size: many; J: TRBJ2-5; V: TRBV5-6; D: .; DNA: TGTGCCAGCAGCCGGGTGGACACGGAACGGACCCAGTACTTC; CDR3: CASSRVDTERTQYF
size: .; J: TRBJ1-4; V: TRBV28; D: TRBD1; DNA: TGTGCCAGCAGTTTCTTGGGACAGGGCGTAGGGTGGTATGAAAAACTGTTTTTT; CDR3: CASSFLGQGVGWYEKLFF
size: .; J: TRBJ2-3; V: TRBV7-9; D: .; DNA: TGTGCCAGCACCCCGAGGGTGGAGAACACAGATACGCAGTATTTT; CDR3: CASTPRVENTDTQYF
size: few; J: TRBJ2-2; V: TRBV6-2/TRBV6-3; D: TRBD1; DNA: TGTGCCAGCGGGACAGGGAACACCGGGGAGCTGTTTTTT; CDR3: CASGTGNTGELFF
size: .; J: TRBJ1-2; V: TRBV4-1; D: .; DNA: TGCGCCAGCAGCCACCTTCTAGGGCGAAGGTATGGCTACACCTTC; CDR3: CASSHLLGRRYGYTF
size: few; J: TRBJ2-5; V: TRBV19; D: .; DNA: TGTGCCAGTACCCTCACGTCTGGTCCCGGAGAGACCCAGTACTTC; CDR3: CASTLTSGPGETQYF
size: few; J: TRBJ1-5; V: TRBV7-6; D: .; DNA: TGTGCCAGCAGCTTATACCCGCCTACAGCGAGCAATCAGCCCCAGCATTTT; CDR3: CASSLYPPTASNQPQHF
size: .; J: TRBJ1-1; V: TRBV7-2; D: .; DNA: TGTGCCAGCAGCTTTAGTGGGCAGGTATGGGCGGACACTGAAGCTTTCTTT; CDR3: CASSFSGQVWADTEAFF
size: few; J: TRBJ2-2; V: TRBV27; D: TRBD1; DNA: TGTGCCAGCAGGCACAGGGGGCAGGGCACCGGGGAGCTGTTTTTT; CDR3: CASRHRGQGTGELFF